These T cell receptor beta chains were read from a single sample in a study of CD8+ T cells in alopecia areata. TCRdb keeps only in-frame clones here, not all; method: immunoSEQ multiplex PCR. The repertoire includes 150,000 to 200,000 clones, 58% of them detected once, and 5.5% sits in the top ten. Sequenced here: CD4+ T cells sorted from blood, sampled at week 24, from a patient treated with tofacitinib. The receptors shown here come from a human donor with alopecia areata. Both conserved end residues are part of each CDR3. Each record gives: clone size, V gene, J gene, D gene, CDR3 protein, CDR3 DNA. D genes are given only for firm matches. Clone size, where shown, is once, few, many, or a class for clones that have expanded.

.	TRBV18	TRBJ1-1	TRBD1	CASSQSRDREAFF	TGTGCCAGCTCACAGTCCCGGGACAGGGAAGCTTTCTTT
.	TRBV18	TRBJ1-2	.	CASSPLNGQQSNYGYTF	TGTGCCAGCTCACCACTAAATGGACAGCAATCAAACTATGGCTACACCTTC
.	TRBV30	TRBJ2-5	.	CAWRKTGETQYF	TGTGCCTGGAGGAAAACGGGGGAGACCCAGTACTTC
many	TRBV11-2	TRBJ2-3	.	CASSLSPAPDTQYF	TGTGCCAGCAGCTTATCCCCTGCCCCAGATACGCAGTATTTT
once	TRBV5-1	TRBJ2-1	.	CASSSSSSSPYNEQFF	TGCGCCAGCAGCTCCAGCTCTTCCTCTCCCTACAATGAGCAGTTCTTC
few	TRBV29-1	TRBJ2-7	TRBD2	CSVELFSGISRYEQYF	TGCAGCGTTGAATTGTTTAGCGGGATATCTAGGTACGAGCAGTACTTC
.	TRBV29-1	TRBJ2-3	.	CSVEPGTLSTDTQYF	TGCAGCGTTGAGCCCGGGACTCTATCCACAGATACGCAGTATTTT
.	TRBV19	TRBJ2-1	.	CASSLRDNSYNEQFF	TGTGCCAGTAGTCTCCGGGACAACTCCTACAATGAGCAGTTCTTC
.	TRBV11-1	TRBJ2-1	.	CASSFRTPEQFF	TGTGCCAGCAGCTTTAGGACGCCAGAGCAGTTCTTC
once	TRBV7-9	TRBJ2-7	.	CASSLARGSISYF	TGTGCCAGCAGCTTAGCGCGGGGCAGTATCTCGTACTTC
.	TRBV30	TRBJ2-7	.	CAWSVPNPGLAPYEQYF	TGTGCCTGGAGTGTACCCAATCCGGGACTCGCACCCTACGAGCAGTACTTC
.	TRBV27	TRBJ2-6	.	CASRDLGGSGANVLTF	TGTGCCAGCAGGGATCTTGGGGGTTCTGGGGCCAACGTCCTGACTTTC
.	TRBV4-2	TRBJ2-3	TRBD2	CASSQVSGRADTQYF	TGTGCCAGCAGCCAAGTTAGCGGGAGGGCAGATACGCAGTATTTT
.	TRBV5-4	TRBJ2-3	TRBD2	CASSLGLAGSTDTQYF	TGTGCCAGCAGCTTGGGACTAGCGGGGAGCACAGATACGCAGTATTTT
.	TRBV28	TRBJ1-1	.	CASSPGTVNTEAFF	TGTGCCAGCAGTCCCGGGACGGTGAACACTGAAGCTTTCTTT
.	TRBV19	TRBJ2-7	TRBD1	CASSKGQSNSYEQYF	TGTGCCAGTAGTAAGGGACAGTCGAACTCCTACGAGCAGTACTTC
few	TRBV18	TRBJ1-5	TRBD1	CASATGGNQPQHF	TGTGCCAGCGCTACAGGGGGCAATCAGCCCCAGCATTTT
.	TRBV28	TRBJ1-5	TRBD1	CASLRDRGNNQPQHF	TGTGCCAGTCTTCGGGACAGGGGCAACAATCAGCCCCAGCATTTT
.	TRBV6-6	TRBJ2-3	.	CASSTTTDTQYF	TGTGCCAGCAGTACGACCACAGATACGCAGTATTTT
.	TRBV7-9	TRBJ2-7	TRBD1	CASSLRQGGLYEQYF	TGTGCCAGCAGCCTCAGACAGGGGGGGCTTTACGAGCAGTACTTC
.	TRBV28	TRBJ2-1	.	CASSLFRGYNEQFF	TGTGCCAGCAGTTTATTTCGGGGGTACAATGAGCAGTTCTTC
.	TRBV30	TRBJ1-2	.	CAWQPSRASGYTF	TGTGCCTGGCAACCCTCCCGGGCCTCTGGCTACACCTTC
few	TRBV29-1	TRBJ2-7	.	CSVAVVSIHEQYF	TGCAGCGTTGCGGTTGTCAGTATACACGAGCAGTACTTC
.	TRBV29-1	TRBJ2-5	.	CSVGTPGLSETQYF	TGCAGCGTTGGGACTCCCGGCCTTTCGGAGACCCAGTACTTC
.	TRBV5-1	TRBJ2-3	.	CASSLSYHAGTDTQYF	TGCGCCAGCAGCCTTAGCTACCACGCGGGCACAGATACGCAGTATTTT
.	TRBV5-1	TRBJ2-1	TRBD2	CASSPGLDFYNEQFF	TGCGCCAGCAGCCCCGGACTAGACTTCTACAATGAGCAGTTCTTC
.	TRBV30	TRBJ2-7	TRBD2	CAWSRLAGVFEQYF	TGTGCCTGGAGTCGACTAGCGGGAGTATTCGAGCAGTACTTC
.	TRBV7-6	TRBJ2-5	TRBD2	CASSLMTSGSQETQYF	TGTGCCAGCAGCTTAATGACTAGCGGTTCCCAAGAGACCCAGTACTTC
.	TRBV5-1	TRBJ2-6	TRBD1	CASSLLPGGSGANVLTF	TGCGCCAGCAGCTTGCTACCAGGGGGCTCCGGGGCCAACGTCCTGACTTTC
few	TRBV19	TRBJ1-1	.	CASRPYRGEQAFF	TGTGCCAGTAGGCCCTACAGAGGGGAACAAGCTTTCTTT
.	TRBV23-1	TRBJ2-7	.	CASSHGTYEQYF	TGCGCCAGCAGTCACGGAACCTACGAGCAGTACTTC
.	TRBV25-1	TRBJ1-2	TRBD1	CASSDPGTVSYGYTF	TGTGCCAGCAGTGACCCTGGGACAGTGAGCTATGGCTACACCTTC
few	TRBV7-2	TRBJ2-3	.	CASSLAAAVVGTQYF	TGTGCCAGCAGCTTAGCGGCAGCGGTAGTGGGTACGCAGTATTTT
once	TRBV5-4	TRBJ1-1	.	CASSPPGHLNTEAFF	TGTGCCAGCAGCCCCCCGGGACACCTTAACACTGAAGCTTTCTTT
.	TRBV7-2	TRBJ2-1	.	CASSLVQYNEQFF	TGTGCCAGCAGCTTAGTACAATACAATGAGCAGTTCTTC
.	TRBV4-1	TRBJ2-5	.	CASSHPKETQYF	TGCGCCAGCAGCCATCCAAAAGAGACCCAGTACTTC
few	TRBV6-6	TRBJ1-1	.	CASSYDRKANTEAFF	TGTGCCAGCAGTTATGACAGGAAGGCGAACACTGAAGCTTTCTTT
.	TRBV23-1	TRBJ1-5	.	CARGLTRGNQPQHF	TGCGCCAGGGGACTCACAAGGGGGAATCAGCCCCAGCATTTT
few	TRBV6-5	TRBJ2-1	TRBD2	CASSYLLTSGAGEQFF	TGTGCCAGCAGTTACTTGCTGACTAGCGGGGCGGGTGAGCAGTTCTTC
.	TRBV6-5	TRBJ2-1	TRBD1	CASSPTQGANEQFF	TGTGCCAGCAGTCCAACTCAGGGGGCCAATGAGCAGTTCTTC
.	TRBV5-1	TRBJ2-3	.	CASSEKDGDTQYF	TGCGCCAGCAGTGAAAAAGACGGAGATACGCAGTATTTT
.	TRBV27	TRBJ2-7	TRBD1	CASTTDRVSYEQYF	TGTGCCAGCACCACGGACAGGGTCTCCTACGAGCAGTACTTC
.	TRBV27	TRBJ2-3	.	CASSGHTIGTQYF	TGTGCCAGCAGTGGGCACACTATTGGTACGCAGTATTTT
once	TRBV30	TRBJ2-3	TRBD2	CAGRRTLAAGGTDTQYF	TGTGCCGGACGGCGGACACTGGCGGCGGGAGGAACAGATACGCAGTATTTT
.	TRBV27	TRBJ2-7	.	CASSLLRGAEQYF	TGTGCCAGCAGTTTACTTAGAGGGGCCGAGCAGTACTTC
.	TRBV7-2	TRBJ2-3	.	CASSPGGLDTDTQYF	TGTGCCAGCAGCCCAGGTGGGCTGGACACAGATACGCAGTATTTT
few	TRBV4-3	TRBJ2-2	TRBD2	CASRGGVGTGELFF	TGCGCCAGCAGGGGAGGGGTTGGCACCGGGGAGCTGTTTTTT
few	TRBV19	TRBJ2-5	.	CASSLGFQETQYF	TGTGCCAGTAGTCTGGGTTTTCAGGAGACCCAGTACTTC
.	TRBV2	TRBJ2-5	.	CASSDIVVGETQYF	TGTGCCAGCAGTGACATAGTGGTAGGAGAGACCCAGTACTTC
.	TRBV29-1	TRBJ1-5	.	CSVGEGAQPQHF	TGCAGCGTTGGTGAAGGGGCTCAGCCCCAGCATTTT